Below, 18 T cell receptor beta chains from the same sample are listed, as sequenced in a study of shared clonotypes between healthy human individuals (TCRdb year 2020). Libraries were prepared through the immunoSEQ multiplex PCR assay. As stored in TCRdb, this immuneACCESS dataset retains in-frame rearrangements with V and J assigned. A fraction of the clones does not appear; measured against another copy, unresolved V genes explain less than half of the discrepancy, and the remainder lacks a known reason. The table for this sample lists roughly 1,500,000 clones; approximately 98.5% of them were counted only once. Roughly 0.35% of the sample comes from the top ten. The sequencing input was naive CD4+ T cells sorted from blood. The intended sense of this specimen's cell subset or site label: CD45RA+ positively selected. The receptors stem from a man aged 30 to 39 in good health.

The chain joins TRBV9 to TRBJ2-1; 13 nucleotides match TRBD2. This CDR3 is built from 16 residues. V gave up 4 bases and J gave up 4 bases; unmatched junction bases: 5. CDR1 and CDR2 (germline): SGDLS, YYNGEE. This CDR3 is CASSSQLAGGYNEQFF. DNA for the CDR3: TGTGCCAGCAGCTCCCAACTAGCGGGAGGGTACAATGAGCAGTTCTTC.

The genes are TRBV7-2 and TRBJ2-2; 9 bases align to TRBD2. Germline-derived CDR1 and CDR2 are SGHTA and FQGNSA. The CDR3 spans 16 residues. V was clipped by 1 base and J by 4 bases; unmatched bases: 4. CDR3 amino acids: CASSLGSGSFTGELFF. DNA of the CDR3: TGTGCCAGCAGCTTAGGTAGCGGGAGTTTCACCGGGGAGCTGTTTTTT.

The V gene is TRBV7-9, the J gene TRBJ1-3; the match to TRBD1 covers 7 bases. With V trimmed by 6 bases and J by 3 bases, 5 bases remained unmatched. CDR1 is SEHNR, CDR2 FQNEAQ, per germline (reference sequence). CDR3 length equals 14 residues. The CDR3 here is CASRPGGSGNTIYF. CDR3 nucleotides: TGTGCCAGCAGACCAGGGGGTAGTGGAAACACCATATATTTT.

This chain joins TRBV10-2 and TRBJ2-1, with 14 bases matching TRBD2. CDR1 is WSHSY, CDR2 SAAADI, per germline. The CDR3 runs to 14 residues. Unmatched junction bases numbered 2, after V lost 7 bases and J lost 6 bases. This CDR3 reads CASMGTSGSNEQFF. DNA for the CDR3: TGCGCCAGCATGGGGACTAGCGGGAGCAATGAGCAGTTCTTC.

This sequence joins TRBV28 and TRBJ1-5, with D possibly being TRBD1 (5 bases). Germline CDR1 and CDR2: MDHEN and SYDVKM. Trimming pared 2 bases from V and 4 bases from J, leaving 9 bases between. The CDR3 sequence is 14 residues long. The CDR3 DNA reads TGTGCCAGCAGTTTAAGACAGATAAATCAGCCCCAGCATTTT. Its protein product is CASSLRQINQPQHF.

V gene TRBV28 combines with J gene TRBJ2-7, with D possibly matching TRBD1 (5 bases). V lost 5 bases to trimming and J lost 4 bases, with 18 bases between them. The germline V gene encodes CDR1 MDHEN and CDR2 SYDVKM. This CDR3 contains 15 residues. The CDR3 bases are TGTGCCAGCAGTCTCAGGGCGGCGATGGGGTACGAGCAGTACTTC. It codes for CASSLRAAMGYEQYF.

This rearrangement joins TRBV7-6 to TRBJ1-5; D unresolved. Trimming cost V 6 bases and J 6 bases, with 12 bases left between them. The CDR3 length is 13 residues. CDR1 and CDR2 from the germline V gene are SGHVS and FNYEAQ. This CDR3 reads CASSPDSTQPQHF. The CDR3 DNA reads TGTGCCAGCAGTCCCGATTCAACTCAGCCCCAGCATTTT. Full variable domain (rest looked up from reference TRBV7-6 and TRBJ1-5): GAGVSQSPRYKVTKRGQDVALRCDPISGHVSLYWYRQALGQGPEFLTYFNYEAQQDKSGLPNDRFSAERPEGSISTLTIQRTEQRDSAMYRCASSPDSTQPQHFGDGTRLSIL.

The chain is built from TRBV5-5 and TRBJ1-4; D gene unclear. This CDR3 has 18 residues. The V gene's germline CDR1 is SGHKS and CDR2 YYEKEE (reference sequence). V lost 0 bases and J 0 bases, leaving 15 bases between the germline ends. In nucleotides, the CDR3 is TGTGCCAGCAGCTTGGTCGGCAAGGTTGGCGCAACTAATGAAAAACTGTTTTTT. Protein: CASSLVGKVGATNEKLFF. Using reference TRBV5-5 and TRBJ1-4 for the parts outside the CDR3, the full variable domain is DAGVTQSPTHLIKTRGQQVTLRCSPISGHKSVSWYQQVLGQGPQFIFQYYEKEERGRGNFPDRFSARQFPNYSSELNVNALLLGDSALYLCASSLVGKVGATNEKLFFGSGTQLSVL.

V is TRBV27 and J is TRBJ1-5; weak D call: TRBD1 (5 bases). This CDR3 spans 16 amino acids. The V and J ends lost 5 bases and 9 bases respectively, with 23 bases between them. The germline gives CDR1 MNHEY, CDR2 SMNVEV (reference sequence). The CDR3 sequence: CASSPKGQGGFRPQHF. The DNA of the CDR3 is TGTGCCAGCAGTCCCAAGGGCCAGGGCGGGTTTCGGCCCCAGCATTTT.

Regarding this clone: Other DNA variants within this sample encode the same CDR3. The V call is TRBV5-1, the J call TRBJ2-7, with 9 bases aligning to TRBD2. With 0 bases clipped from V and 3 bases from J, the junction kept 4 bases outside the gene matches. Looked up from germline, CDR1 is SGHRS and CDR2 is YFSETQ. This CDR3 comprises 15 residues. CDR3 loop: CASSLVISGSYEQYF. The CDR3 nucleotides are TGCGCCAGCAGCTTGGTGATTAGCGGGAGCTACGAGCAGTACTTC.

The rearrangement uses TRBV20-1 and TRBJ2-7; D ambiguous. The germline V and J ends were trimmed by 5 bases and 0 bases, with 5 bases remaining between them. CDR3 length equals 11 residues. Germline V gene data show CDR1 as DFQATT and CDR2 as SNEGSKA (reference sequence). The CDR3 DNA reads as TGCAGTGCTTATAGCTCCTACGAGCAGTACTTC. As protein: CSAYSSYEQYF.

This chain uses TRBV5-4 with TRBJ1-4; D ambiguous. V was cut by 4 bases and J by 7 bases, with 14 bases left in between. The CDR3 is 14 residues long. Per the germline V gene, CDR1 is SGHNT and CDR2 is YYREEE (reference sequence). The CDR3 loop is CASSPGIGSEKLFF. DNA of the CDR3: TGTGCCAGCAGCCCCGGGATTGGGAGTGAAAAACTGTTTTTT.

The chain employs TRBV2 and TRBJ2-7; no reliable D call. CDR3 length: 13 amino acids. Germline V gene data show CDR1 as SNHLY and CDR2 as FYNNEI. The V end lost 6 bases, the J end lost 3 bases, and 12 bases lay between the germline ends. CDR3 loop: CASREPPGYEQYF. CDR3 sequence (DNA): TGTGCCAGCAGGGAACCGCCAGGCTACGAGCAGTACTTC. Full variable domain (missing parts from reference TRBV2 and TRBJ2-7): EPEVTQTPSHQVTQMGQEVILRCVPISNHLYFYWYRQILGQKVEFLVSFYNNEISEKSEIFDDQFSVERPDGSNFTLKIRSTKLEDSAMYFCASREPPGYEQYFGPGTRLTVT.

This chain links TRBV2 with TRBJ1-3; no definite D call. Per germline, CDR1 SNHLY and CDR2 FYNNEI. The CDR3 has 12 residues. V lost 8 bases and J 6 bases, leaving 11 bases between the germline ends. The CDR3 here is CASGILENTIYF. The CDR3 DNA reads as TGTGCCAGCGGGATCCTGGAAAACACCATATATTTT.

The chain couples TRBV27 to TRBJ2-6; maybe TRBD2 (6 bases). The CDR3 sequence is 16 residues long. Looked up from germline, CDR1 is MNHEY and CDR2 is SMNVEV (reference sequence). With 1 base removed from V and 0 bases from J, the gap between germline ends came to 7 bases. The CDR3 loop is CASSLWDFSGANVLTF. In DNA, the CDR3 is TGTGCCAGCAGTTTATGGGACTTCTCTGGGGCCAACGTCCTGACTTTC.

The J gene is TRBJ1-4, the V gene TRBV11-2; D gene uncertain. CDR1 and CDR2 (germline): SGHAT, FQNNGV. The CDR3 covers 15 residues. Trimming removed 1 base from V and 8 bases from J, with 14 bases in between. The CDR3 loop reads CASSLAGAWREKLFF. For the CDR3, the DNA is TGTGCCAGCAGCTTAGCGGGCGCTTGGAGGGAAAAACTGTTTTTT.

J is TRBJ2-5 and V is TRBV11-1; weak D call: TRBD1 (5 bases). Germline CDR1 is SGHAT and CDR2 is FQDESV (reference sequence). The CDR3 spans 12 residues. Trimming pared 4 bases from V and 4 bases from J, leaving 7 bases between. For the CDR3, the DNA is TGTGCCAGCAGCTCAAGGGGAGAGACCCAGTACTTC. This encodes CASSSRGETQYF.

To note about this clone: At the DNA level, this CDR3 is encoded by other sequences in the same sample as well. Written as DNA, the CDR3 is TGTGCCAGCAGCCCCGGGACAGGGTTATACGAGCAGTACTTC. It specifies CASSPGTGLYEQYF. The chain joins TRBV6-5 to TRBJ2-7; 9 nucleotides align to TRBD1. The CDR3 contains 14 residues. Germline CDR1 MNHEY, CDR2 SVGAGI. Unmatched junction bases numbered 7, after V lost 6 bases and J lost 4 bases.